This T cell receptor beta chain was recovered during a study of T-cell reconstitution after alpha-beta-depleted transplantation in children. The authors prepared the TCRbeta library with unique molecular identifiers. TCRdb re-analysed the PCR reads in MiXCR, keeping a single row per CDR3 protein. In the table there are 550,000 to 800,000 distinct CDR3 sequences, approximately 14% of which are singletons. The study's findings and limits: Most T-cell counts and diversity one year after the transplant came from T cells that were newly produced. Several hundred expanded graft clones reportedly supplied alpha-beta T cells about two months after transplant. Surviving recipient T cells and thymic progenitors accounted for the high day-60 TCRbeta diversity observed in some patients.

The CDR3 has 13 amino acids. Trimming shortened V by 3 bases and J by 4 bases, and 9 bases separated the two germline ends. In this sample, this clonotype turned up many times. As yet, its antigen is unknown. Sequencing was performed on PBMCs, taken before TCRalphabeta/CD19-depleted stem cell transplant. This chain joins TRBV12-3 or TRBV12-4 and TRBJ2-5; D uncertain. The TCR was taken from a girl aged 2 to 9 with congenital amegakaryocytic thrombocytopenia, due to receive a stem cell transplant. The CDR3 DNA reads TGTGCCAGCAGTTTTGGTTCGGCAGAGACCCAGTACTTC. Translating it yields CASSFGSAETQYF.